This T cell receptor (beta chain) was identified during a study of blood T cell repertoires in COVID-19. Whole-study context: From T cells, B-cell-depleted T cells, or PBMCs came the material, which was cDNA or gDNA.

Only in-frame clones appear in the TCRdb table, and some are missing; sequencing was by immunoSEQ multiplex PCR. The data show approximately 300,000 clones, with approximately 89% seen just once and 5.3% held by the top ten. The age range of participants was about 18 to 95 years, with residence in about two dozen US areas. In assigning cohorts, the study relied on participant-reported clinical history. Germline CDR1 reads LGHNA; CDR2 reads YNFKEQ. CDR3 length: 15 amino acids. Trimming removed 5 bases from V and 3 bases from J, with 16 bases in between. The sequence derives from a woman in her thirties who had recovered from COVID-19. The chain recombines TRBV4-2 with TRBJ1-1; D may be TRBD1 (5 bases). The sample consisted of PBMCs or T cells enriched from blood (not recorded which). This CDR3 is CASSSGGSGYTEAFF. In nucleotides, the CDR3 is TGTGCCAGCAGCTCCGGGGGATCAGGATACACTGAAGCTTTCTTT.